This TCR beta chain was identified in a study of regulatory T cells in long-lasting Graves disease. Study results and limitations: Accuracy may have suffered from the small sample size.

Construction of the TCR beta libraries employed iRepertoire HTBI primers in conjunction with Arm-PCR of CDR3 regions. TCRdb independently ran MiXCR on the multiplex PCR reads; one entry per CDR3 protein. Of hundreds of thousands of distinct CDR3 sequences in the sample, 20% to 25% were seen once. The time point was: persistent/refractory GD, antithyroid drugs over 5 years with positive TRAb. Making the TCR library involved RNA that had been extracted from PBMCs. As regards this clonotype: Its antigen is unidentified.

V was pared by 1 base and J by 3 bases, with 19 bases between. Germline V CDR1 and CDR2: LNHDA, SQIVND (reference sequence). This CDR3 has 18 amino acids. The source material was peripheral blood mononuclear cells (PBMCs), sampled when the disease was refractory, from a patient treated with antithyroid drugs. This clonotype originated in a female donor with Graves disease. The V gene is TRBV19, the J gene TRBJ1-5; a weak D match, TRBD1 (5 bases). This CDR3 is CASSIGRQGLSINQPQHF. CDR3 in DNA: TGTGCCAGTAGTATAGGTAGGCAGGGCCTCTCCATCAATCAGCCCCAGCATTTT.